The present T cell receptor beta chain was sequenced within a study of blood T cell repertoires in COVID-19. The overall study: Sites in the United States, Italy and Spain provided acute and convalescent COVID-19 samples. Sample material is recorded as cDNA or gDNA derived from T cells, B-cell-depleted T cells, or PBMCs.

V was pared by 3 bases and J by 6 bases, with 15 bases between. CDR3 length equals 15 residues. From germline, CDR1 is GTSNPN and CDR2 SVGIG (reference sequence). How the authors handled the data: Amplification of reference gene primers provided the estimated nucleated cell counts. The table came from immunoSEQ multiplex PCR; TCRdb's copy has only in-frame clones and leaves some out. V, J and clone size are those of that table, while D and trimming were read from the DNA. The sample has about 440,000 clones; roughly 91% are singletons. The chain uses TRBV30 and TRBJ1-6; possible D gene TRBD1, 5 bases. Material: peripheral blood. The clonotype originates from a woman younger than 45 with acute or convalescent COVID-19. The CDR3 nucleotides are TGTGCCTGGAGGGCCACGACGGGACTTAATTCACCCCTCCACTTT. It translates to CAWRATTGLNSPLHF.